This T cell receptor (beta chain) is drawn from a study of shared clonotypes between healthy human individuals. Study-level findings and limits: Estimated clonotype richness was generally higher in naive than memory subsets.

V was shortened by 5 bases and J by 6 bases, with 20 bases between the two germline ends. This CDR3 is built from 15 residues. The germline V gene has CDR1 MNHEY and CDR2 SMNVEV (reference sequence). Positive CCR7 selection of CD45RO-negative cells yielded the naive CD8 cells, and terminally differentiated effector memory CD45RA+ cells were excluded. With regard to this clone: Its cognate antigen is unknown.

Data came from immunoSEQ multiplex PCR; TCRdb stores just in-frame clones and leaves some out. The profile shows nearly 2 million clones, over 85% of them singletons. This chain connects TRBV27 to TRBJ2-7; possibly TRBD1 for D (6 bases). Sequences were obtained from naive CD8+ T cells sorted from blood. This sequence was found in a man aged 18-30 years in good health. The CDR3 spells CASSLRAGERSEQYF. In DNA form, the CDR3 reads TGTGCCAGCAGTCTCAGGGCAGGGGAACGTAGCGAGCAGTACTTC.